This T cell receptor beta chain emerged from a study of siplizumab effects on memory and regulatory T cells. This CDR3 has 15 amino acids. The germline CDR1 and CDR2 sequences are SGHTS and YDEGEE. V was pared by 3 bases and J by 2 bases, with 13 bases between. Each sample contributed 85,000 to 100,000 TCR templates to the assay. The data were produced by immunoSEQ multiplex PCR, yet TCRdb's version contains in-frame clones alone and is incomplete. The sample has about 120,000 clones, just over 90% seen once. Study observations and caveats: Researchers could map only a minor fraction of alloreactive clones to unstimulated subsets. In unstimulated cells, naive T cells appeared more diverse than memory T cells and seemed major alloresponse contributors. Controls had around 26% Treg-derived mappable alloreactive CD4+ clones on average, versus approximately 69% with siplizumab.

Concerning this clone: The antigen remains undetermined.

The chain couples TRBV5-8 to TRBJ2-3; D is perhaps TRBD2 (6 bases). The clonotype originates from a human donor in good health. Sequencing was carried out using non-Treg CD4+ T cells sorted from blood. The CDR3 loop is CASSSRLGPTDTQYF. In nucleotides, the CDR3 is TGTGCCAGCAGCTCCCGACTAGGCCCCACAGATACGCAGTATTTT.